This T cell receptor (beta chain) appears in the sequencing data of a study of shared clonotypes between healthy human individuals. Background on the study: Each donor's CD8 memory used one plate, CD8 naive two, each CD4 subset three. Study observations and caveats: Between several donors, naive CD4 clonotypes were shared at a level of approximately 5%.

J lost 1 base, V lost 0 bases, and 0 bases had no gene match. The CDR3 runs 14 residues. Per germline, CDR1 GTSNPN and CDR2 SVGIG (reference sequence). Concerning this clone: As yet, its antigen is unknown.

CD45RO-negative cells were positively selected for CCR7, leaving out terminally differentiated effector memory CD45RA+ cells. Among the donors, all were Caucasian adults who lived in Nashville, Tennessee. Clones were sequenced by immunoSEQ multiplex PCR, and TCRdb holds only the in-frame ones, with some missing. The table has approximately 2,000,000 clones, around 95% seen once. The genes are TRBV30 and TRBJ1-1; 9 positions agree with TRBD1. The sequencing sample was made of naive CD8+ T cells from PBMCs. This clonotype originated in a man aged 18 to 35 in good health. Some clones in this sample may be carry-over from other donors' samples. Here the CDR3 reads CAWSVQGANTEAFF. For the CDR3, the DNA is TGTGCCTGGAGTGTACAGGGGGCGAACACTGAAGCTTTCTTT. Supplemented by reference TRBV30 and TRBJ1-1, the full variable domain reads SQTIHQWPATLVQPVGSPLSLECTVEGTSNPNLYWYRQAAGRGLQLLFYSVGIGQISSEVPQNLSASRPQDRQFILSSKKLLLSDSGFYLCAWSVQGANTEAFFGQGTRLTVV.